This TCR beta chain emerged from a study of OX40 agonist ivuxolimab in advanced cancers. Study information: Patients undergoing dose escalation presented with hepatocellular carcinoma, melanoma, renal cell or head and neck cancer. Allowance was made for prior anti-PD-1, anti-PD-L1 or anti-CTLA-4 therapy, and around 41% had some. Whole-study findings and limits: Expanded clones were, on average, more numerous among CD8+ T cells than CD4+. Among expanded peripheral T cells, antigen specificity went undetermined.

This table comes from immunoSEQ multiplex PCR, and its TCRdb copy is limited to in-frame clones, with some not included. The table records approximately 74,000 clones, over 60% of them present only once. Remarks on this clone: The antigen is unknown.

V lost 5 bases to trimming and J lost 4 bases, with 17 bases between them. Germline V gives CDR1 MNHEY, CDR2 SVGAGI. This CDR3 region has 15 residues. The genes are TRBV6-5 and TRBJ1-2; D remains ambiguous. The sequence was obtained from an adult with an advanced solid tumor such as melanoma, head and neck, liver or kidney cancer. Source: CD4+ or CD8+ T cells sorted from blood, taken in a trial of the OX40 agonist ivuxolimab. CDR3 sequence: CASSRFPGSSYGYTF. As DNA, the CDR3 is TGTGCCAGCAGTCGGTTTCCGGGGTCCTCCTATGGCTACACCTTC.